A single sample gave rise to the 11 T cell receptor beta chains below, sequenced in a study of cytomegalovirus exposure and HLA in healthy donors. The PCR had 60 Vbeta and 13 Jbeta primers. Clones were read by immunoSEQ multiplex PCR, and TCRdb kept only the in-frame ones, dropping some. The sample lists over 100,000 clones, around 64% occurring once. The sample comprised PBMCs. These receptors came from a woman aged 25 to 39 in good health and CMV-seronegative.

This clone was seen only once. The chain carries TRBV6-5 and TRBJ1-6; the D gene is possibly TRBD1 (5 bases). The CDR3 is 12 residues long. V shed 2 bases and J shed 10 bases, with 6 bases lying between them. Germline V gene sequence: CDR1 MNHEY, CDR2 SVGAGI. This CDR3 reads CASSYRGSPLHF. DNA of the CDR3: TGTGCCAGCAGTTACAGGGGATCACCCCTCCACTTT.

This clone was found a few times. This chain uses TRBV7-9 with TRBJ1-4, with 8 bases aligning to TRBD1. CDR1 SEHNR and CDR2 FQNEAQ come from the germline V gene (reference sequence). The CDR3 sequence is 17 residues long. The V gene end was trimmed by 1 base and the J gene end by 6 bases; junction bases not matched to a gene: 10. The CDR3 loop is CASSLGQGRGSHEKLFF. CDR3 in DNA: TGTGCCAGCAGCTTAGGACAGGGGAGGGGCTCCCATGAAAAACTGTTTTTT.

The CDR3 region is CASSIGHDSLSGYTF. CDR3 DNA: TGTGCCAGTAGTATAGGCCATGACAGTCTAAGCGGCTACACCTTC. The genes are TRBV19 and TRBJ1-2; possibly TRBD1 for D (5 bases). The CDR3 is made up of 15 amino acids. Trimming stripped 1 base from V and 8 bases from J, with 17 bases between. Looked up from germline, CDR1 is LNHDA and CDR2 is SQIVND (reference sequence).

This chain connects TRBV9 to TRBJ1-3; no clear D. Trimming stripped 0 bases from V and 0 bases from J, with 10 bases between. This CDR3 spans 16 amino acids. Germline assignment: CDR1 SGDLS and CDR2 YYNGEE. The CDR3 sequence: CASSVASRSSGNTIYF. The CDR3 coding sequence is TGTGCCAGCAGCGTAGCTAGCAGGAGCTCTGGAAACACCATATATTTT.

The chain uses TRBV5-4 and TRBJ2-1; 7 bases match TRBD2. V lost 1 base, J lost 7 bases, and 11 bases stayed unmatched. In germline, CDR1 is SGHNT, CDR2 YYREEE (reference sequence). The CDR3 is 16 amino acids. The CDR3 nucleotides are TGTGCCAGCAGCTTGTGGGCCAGCGGGAATAGGAATGAGCAGTTCTTC. It translates to CASSLWASGNRNEQFF.

This chain connects TRBV28 to TRBJ1-2, with 7 bases fitting TRBD1. CDR1 is MDHEN and CDR2 is SYDVKM in the germline V gene. The CDR3 is made up of 16 amino acids. V lost 2 bases and J lost 0; bases outside the gene matches: 6. CDR3 in amino acids: CASSLIKGASNYGYTF. CDR3 DNA sequence: TGTGCCAGCAGTTTAATCAAGGGGGCTTCTAACTATGGCTACACCTTC.

There are a few counts of this clone. This chain connects TRBV28 to TRBJ2-1, with D possibly matching TRBD2 (6 bases). The CDR3 runs to 16 residues. V dropped 2 bases and J dropped 3 bases, with 14 bases sitting between them. Germline V gene lookup returns CDR1 MDHEN and CDR2 SYDVKM. The CDR3 loop is CASSLGTARVYNEQFF. The CDR3 nucleotides are TGTGCCAGCAGTTTAGGGACTGCGCGGGTCTACAATGAGCAGTTCTTC.

This clone was counted between two and nine times. The CDR3 loop is CASSQSPGGSEGNTIYF. The CDR3 DNA reads TGCGCCAGCAGCCAAAGCCCGGGGGGCAGTGAAGGAAACACCATATATTTT. This chain connects TRBV4-3 to TRBJ1-3; D may be TRBD1 (6 bases). The germline CDR1 and CDR2 sequences are LGHNA and YSLEER. V dropped 2 bases and J dropped 4 bases, with 18 bases sitting between them. CDR3 length: 17 residues.

V usage is TRBV5-4 and J usage is TRBJ2-7; the match to TRBD2 covers 11 bases. Trimming took 0 bases from V and 5 from J; bases not matched to a gene: 4. CDR1 SGHNT and CDR2 YYREEE come from the germline V gene (reference sequence). CDR3 length: 15 amino acids. CDR3 amino acids: CASSLVSGRANEQYF. The CDR3 DNA reads TGTGCCAGCAGCTTGGTTAGCGGGAGGGCAAACGAGCAGTACTTC.

The chain employs TRBV11-2 and TRBJ1-1; TRBD1 aligns across 8 bases. The length of the CDR3 is 13 residues. V was clipped by 5 bases and J by 4 bases; unmatched bases: 3. Germline CDR1 reads SGHAT; CDR2 reads FQNNGV. The CDR3 DNA reads as TGTGCCAGCAGCGTTGGACAGGGCACTGAAGCTTTCTTT. Translating it yields CASSVGQGTEAFF.

The chain couples TRBV14 to TRBJ2-1; D uncertain. CDR1 and CDR2 from the germline V gene are SGHDN and FVKESK. The CDR3 covers 14 residues. The V end lost 0 bases, the J end lost 6 bases, and 9 bases lay between the germline ends. DNA for the CDR3: TGTGCCAGCAGCCAAGATCACTCTTCCAATGAGCAGTTCTTC. Translating gives CASSQDHSSNEQFF.